The following is a T cell receptor (beta chain) sequence with its context. The antigen remains undetermined. This record belongs to a study of cytotoxic CD8 clonotypes in ibrutinib-treated CLL. Generated by immunoSEQ multiplex PCR, the TCRdb table keeps only in-frame clones and is missing some. The profile shows 300,000 to 350,000 clones, about 77% of them singletons. General observations from the study: Clonotypes that were public were uncommon, and they contracted or stayed stable on treatment. Clonality was higher at ibrutinib response and returned toward baseline at progression.

The V and J ends lost 3 bases and 8 bases, in that order; junction bases with no gene match: 11. Germline V gene sequence: CDR1 SNHLY, CDR2 FYNNEI. CDR3 length: 18 amino acids. The chain couples TRBV2 to TRBJ2-2, with 14 bases lining up with TRBD2. The specimen comprised PBMCs, sampled before ibrutinib treatment. The origin of this receptor is a human donor with chronic lymphocytic leukemia. Here the CDR3 reads CASSDILGLAGEGGELFF. The CDR3 nucleotides read TGTGCCAGCAGTGATATCCTGGGACTAGCGGGAGAGGGAGGGGAGCTGTTTTTT.